The rows below give T cell receptor beta chains drawn from one sample of a study of cytomegalovirus exposure and HLA in healthy donors. The protocol was immunoSEQ multiplex PCR, while the TCRdb copy is restricted to in-frame clones and leaves out a portion. In the table there are about 190,000 clones, roughly three quarters of which are singletons. Source material: PBMCs. The receptors here all came from a woman between 18 and 29 years old in good health and CMV-seronegative. Both conserved end residues are part of each CDR3. A D gene is named only where the DNA matches it firmly. The size field is filled for only some rows; it gives once, few, many or a size class.

v_call	cdr3_length	clone_size	d_call	j_call	cdr3_aa	cdr3_nt
TRBV7-2	12	-	TRBD2	TRBJ2-4	CASSLYRGVKYF	TGTGCCAGCAGCTTATATCGGGGGGTGAAGTACTTC
TRBV7-9	12	-	-	TRBJ2-3	CASKGGVDTQYF	TGTGCCAGCAAAGGAGGGGTTGATACGCAGTATTTT
TRBV4-1	17	-	TRBD1	TRBJ1-2	CASSPNGRQGAVQGYTF	TGCGCCAGCAGCCCTAACGGAAGGCAGGGGGCGGTTCAGGGCTACACCTTC
TRBV5-1	16	-	-	TRBJ1-4	CASSLDVTGRNEKLFF	TGCGCCAGCAGCTTGGATGTTACAGGCAGAAATGAAAAACTGTTTTTT
TRBV4-1	14	-	-	TRBJ1-2	CASSQDRDDYGYTF	TGCGCCAGCAGCCAAGATCGGGATGACTATGGCTACACCTTC
TRBV30	17	-	TRBD2	TRBJ2-7	CAWSPGPRLARTYEQYF	TGTGCCTGGAGTCCGGGCCCCCGACTAGCGCGAACCTACGAGCAGTACTTC
TRBV25-1	13	-	-	TRBJ2-5	CASSESDIETQYF	TGTGCCAGCAGTGAATCGGACATCGAGACCCAGTACTTC
TRBV18	14	once	-	TRBJ1-4	CASPTADNNEKLFF	TGTGCCAGTCCTACTGCGGACAATAATGAAAAACTGTTTTTT
TRBV7-2	14	-	-	TRBJ2-7	CASSLHYSNYEQYF	TGTGCCAGCAGCTTGCACTATTCAAACTACGAGCAGTACTTC
TRBV7-9	14	once	-	TRBJ1-6	CASSQQGDNSPLHF	TGTGCCAGCAGCCAACAGGGAGATAATTCACCCCTCCACTTT
TRBV5-1	17	-	TRBD1	TRBJ2-3	CASSFGEQGASTDTQYF	TGCGCCAGCAGCTTTGGAGAACAGGGGGCTAGCACAGATACGCAGTATTTT
TRBV20-1	11	once	TRBD1	TRBJ2-5	CSAGTEETQYF	TGCAGTGCTGGGACAGAAGAGACCCAGTACTTC
TRBV21-1	19	-	-	TRBJ1-2	CASSKSVNREGHGFGDDTF	TGTGCCAGCAGCAAATCGGTAAACAGGGAGGGACACGGATTTGGAGATGACACCTTC
TRBV7-3	14	-	-	TRBJ2-3	CASSLVANTDTQYF	TGTGCCAGCAGCTTGGTAGCGAACACAGATACGCAGTATTTT
TRBV11-1	15	-	-	TRBJ2-1	CASSLPGQRHNEQFF	TGTGCCAGCAGCTTGCCGGGACAACGCCACAATGAGCAGTTCTTC
TRBV7-9	13	-	-	TRBJ1-1	CASHEGVTTEAFF	TGTGCCAGCCATGAGGGAGTCACCACTGAAGCTTTCTTT
TRBV5-6	15	few	-	TRBJ2-1	CASSATGLGYNEQFF	TGTGCCAGCAGCGCGACGGGATTAGGCTACAATGAGCAGTTCTTC
TRBV6-5	16	-	TRBD2	TRBJ2-3	CASSYSRASGRDTQYF	TGTGCCAGCAGTTACTCGAGGGCTAGCGGAAGAGATACGCAGTATTTT
TRBV28	15	-	TRBD1	TRBJ1-2	CASSSMDRGGDGYTF	TGTGCCAGCAGTTCCATGGACAGGGGAGGTGATGGCTACACCTTC
TRBV28	15	-	TRBD1	TRBJ1-2	CASSPRQGAGYGYTF	TGTGCCAGCAGTCCCCGACAGGGGGCTGGCTATGGCTACACCTTC
TRBV7-9	11	-	-	TRBJ2-3	CASSSSDTQYF	TGTGCCAGCAGCTCGTCGGATACGCAGTATTTT
TRBV29-1	14	-	TRBD1	TRBJ2-1	CSVDRTGGGNEQFF	TGCAGCGTTGATCGGACAGGGGGCGGGAATGAGCAGTTCTTC
TRBV30	13	-	-	TRBJ2-4	CAWISLAKNIQYF	TGTGCCTGGATTTCCTTAGCCAAAAACATTCAGTACTTC
TRBV19	16	-	TRBD1	TRBJ1-1	CASKRSDRGMNTEAFF	TGTGCCAGTAAAAGATCCGACAGGGGGATGAACACTGAAGCTTTCTTT
TRBV4-2	15	-	TRBD1	TRBJ1-4	CASSQSDRVDEKLFF	TGTGCCAGCAGCCAGTCAGACAGGGTCGACGAAAAACTGTTTTTT
TRBV11-2	14	-	TRBD1	TRBJ2-7	CASSLAGQGHEQYF	TGTGCCAGCAGCTTAGCGGGACAGGGTCACGAGCAGTACTTC
TRBV4-1	14	once	TRBD1	TRBJ2-7	CASSPTGSTYEQYF	TGCGCCAGCAGCCCGACAGGGTCCACCTACGAGCAGTACTTC
TRBV25-1	13	once	-	TRBJ1-2	CASSELEDYGYTF	TGTGCCAGCAGTGAACTGGAGGACTATGGCTACACCTTC
TRBV28	16	-	TRBD1	TRBJ2-2	CASSLSTGARGGELFF	TGTGCCAGCAGCTTAAGTACAGGGGCTCGTGGCGGGGAGCTGTTTTTT
TRBV30	14	-	-	TRBJ1-6	CAWGQSSYNSPLHF	TGTGCCTGGGGACAGAGCTCCTATAATTCACCCCTCCACTTT
TRBV5-1	15	-	-	TRBJ1-4	CASRSRTSTNEKLFF	TGCGCCAGCAGATCACGGACATCAACTAATGAAAAACTGTTTTTT
TRBV6-6	13	few	-	TRBJ1-4	CASSYSGAEKLFF	TGTGCCAGCAGTTACTCGGGGGCTGAAAAACTGTTTTTT
TRBV6-1	13	-	-	TRBJ2-2	CASRGTPTGELFF	TGTGCCAGCAGGGGGACTCCGACCGGGGAGCTGTTTTTT
TRBV2	13	-	-	TRBJ2-1	CASSGQSYNEQFF	TGTGCCAGCAGCGGACAATCCTACAATGAGCAGTTCTTC
TRBV2	16	-	TRBD2	TRBJ2-3	CASTPFASGPSDTQYF	TGTGCCAGCACCCCCTTCGCTAGCGGGCCCTCAGATACGCAGTATTTT
TRBV7-9	13	-	-	TRBJ2-7	CASSLSATYEQYF	TGTGCCAGCAGCTTATCCGCTACCTACGAGCAGTACTTC